The T cell receptor (beta chain) described here comes from a study of blood T cell repertoires in COVID-19. Across the whole study: Sources were T cells, B-cell-depleted T cells, or PBMCs; the material itself was cDNA or gDNA.

The table came from immunoSEQ multiplex PCR; TCRdb's copy has only in-frame clones and leaves some out. The sample records around 140,000 clones, over 60% being singletons. The material sequenced was peripheral blood. This TCR derives from a woman in her 70s with acute or convalescent COVID-19.

CDR3 sequence: CASGPGETQYF. CDR3 DNA sequence: TGTGCCAGCGGCCCCGGGGAGACCCAGTACTTC. The rearrangement uses TRBV7-2 and TRBJ2-5, with D uncertain. Germline values: CDR1 SGHTA, CDR2 FQGNSA. V lost 8 bases, J lost 5 bases, and 9 bases lay in between. This CDR3 has 11 residues.